The entry below describes one TCR beta chain. This clonotype occurred a few times. Its antigen is not yet known. Per-base quality was not reported, and no clone a single base away is much larger than it. The TCR beta CDR3 regions were amplified from RNA transcripts. For the first round of RT-PCR on the TCR CDR3, the HTBI primer set was used together with the Qiagen OneStep RT-PCR kit. Libraries were constructed in a second round of multiplex PCR, after which size selection and purification were carried out. Paired-end sequencing of the libraries was performed with 100 bp reads on an Illumina HiSeq2000. The paper's processing steps were these. Raw data were processed with SOAPnuke, discarding reads with adapters, uncalled bases, mean Phred below 15, or no exact constant-primer or identifier match. High-quality paired reads were merged using COPE v1.2.5, and each unique nucleotide sequence was defined as a clonotype. MiTCR v1.1 was used to align the clonotypes against IMGT TRBV, TRBD and TRBJ reference segments. The analysis included only V-J combinations with a frequency above 0.0001, which together covered 98% to 99.2% of the repertoires. A TCS score was defined as the ratio between F50 (clonal expansion) and ExV (chaos), using BLOSUM62-based TCRdist between CDR3 peptides within each V-J. Welch's t-statistics and random forest reduced several hundred V-J features to roughly 13, which were used in a naive Bayes classifier (R e1071). TCRdb reworked the public reads: Q25 trimming with fastp, MiXCR clone assembly, productive beta chains retained. When rows share a CDR3 protein, they turn into one entry using the most common DNA and genes. TCRdb assigned the V and J calls; the authors' analysis was not used. Within this sample are fewer than 350,000 distinct CDR3 sequences, with around 19% of them counted one time only. The ten largest clones take up under 45% of the sample.

Inclusive of the bounding cysteine and phenylalanine, the CDR3 is 17 residues long. Only CDR3 DNA remains: 51 bases, in frame from the first base. CDR1 and CDR2 (DFQATT, SNEGSKA) derive from the germline V gene (reference sequence). Ends trimmed: V by 1 base, J by 3 bases; bases unmatched to a gene: 11. This record belongs to a study of T cells in Graves' hyperthyroidism and ophthalmopathy (dated by TCRdb to between 2018 and 2020). For context, the study as a whole: Peripheral blood samples were taken at initial diagnosis, before any treatment was given. TCR Vbeta CDR3 sequencing of roughly 140 peripheral blood samples (more than 40 ophthalmopathy, under 80 hyperthyroidism and roughly 17 progressor patients) is reported in the paper. Once sampling was done, hyperthyroidism patients were given methimazole at a starting dose of 30 mg daily, whereas ophthalmopathy patients were given high-dose intravenous methylprednisolone. A discovery cohort of roughly 100 patients, about 40 with Graves' ophthalmopathy and 55 to 60 with stable Graves' hyperthyroidism, was used to find distinguishing TCR V-J signatures. Thyroid tissue and blood T-cell repertoires from six or seven Graves' hyperthyroidism patients were also compared in the study. For training and testing, the roughly 97 patients in the discovery cohort were randomly divided in a 7:3 ratio. Prospective prediction of ophthalmopathy was tested in an independent validation cohort consisting of about 19 hyperthyroidism patients and 15 or so patients who later progressed to ophthalmopathy.

Results the study describes overall, beyond this receptor: In validation, the model predicted progression to ophthalmopathy a median of approximately 6.6 months before onset, with approximately 70% sensitivity and roughly 72% specificity. No statistical method was used to set the sample size in advance, and investigators knew the group allocation. A 13 V-J signature model separated ophthalmopathy from stable hyperthyroidism, with approximately 87% sensitivity and about 81% specificity in cross-validation and 80%/75% in testing. Most expanded thyroid clonotypes (frequency above 0.001) were also detected in blood, suggesting blood repertoires may reflect thyroid immune responses.

Moderately to severely active disease, a Clinical Activity Score of at least 3, a NOSPECS grade of at least 4, and a duration under 3 months were present in ophthalmopathy patients. Exclusion was applied to patients with uncontrolled infections, other autoimmune diseases, pregnancy or lactation. Clinical symptoms, serum thyroxine and TRAb, thyroid ultrasound, and orbital computed tomography formed the basis for the diagnoses. PBMCs were isolated from 10 ml of fresh peripheral blood by Ficoll-Paque density gradient centrifugation. Trizol reagent was used to extract total RNA, and RNA quality was then checked on an Agilent 2100 Bioanalyzer.

The sequence links TRBV20-1 to TRBJ2-5, and TRBD2 aligns with 10 junction nucleotides. Sequencing input: blood. The clonotype was recovered from a man between 45 and 60 years old with Graves' ophthalmopathy. CDR3 sequence: CSARVGELAGMEETQYF. The sequenced DNA is TGCAGTGCTAGAGTAGGAGAACTAGCGGGAATGGAAGAGACCCAGTACTTC.